The present T cell receptor (beta chain) was sequenced within a study of blood T cell repertoires in COVID-19. Overall study context: Specimens from acute and convalescent COVID-19 originated in the United States, Italy and Spain. Sources were T cells, B-cell-depleted T cells, or PBMCs; the material itself was cDNA or gDNA.

CDR3 length: 16 residues. V lost 1 base to trimming and J lost 5 bases; unmatched junction nucleotides: 6. Looked up from germline, CDR1 is LNHDA and CDR2 is SQIVND (reference sequence). Per the study methods: Reference gene primer amplification yielded estimated nucleated cell counts. TCRdb's table, derived via immunoSEQ multiplex PCR, lists solely in-frame clones and lacks some. For V, J and clone size, that table is used; D and trimming come from the DNA. Here the sample spans about 100,000 clones, more than 85% being singletons. This clonotype originated in a man aged 18 to 35 with acute or convalescent COVID-19. The V and J genes are TRBV19 and TRBJ2-5; 11 nucleotides agree with TRBD2. Sequencing was performed on peripheral blood. The CDR3 sequence is CASSIARLAGGETQYF. CDR3 DNA: TGTGCCAGTAGTATAGCCCGGCTAGCGGGAGGTGAGACCCAGTACTTC.